The rows below give T cell receptor beta chains drawn from one sample of a study of identical twins. TCRdb processed the 5' RACE reads anew with MiXCR; each CDR3 protein has one entry. The repertoire holds under 250,000 distinct CDR3 sequences, with roughly 9.4% as singletons. The source material was memory (CD45RO+) T cells sorted from blood. These TCRs come from a woman aged 18-30 years in good health. Each CDR3 is given with its conserved first and last residue. Each record gives: D gene, V gene, clone size, J gene, CDR3 protein, CDR3 DNA. A D gene is named only where the DNA matches it firmly. A row's size may be missing; if present it is once, few, many or a size class.

.	TRBV9	few	TRBJ2-1	CASSVDSEQFF	TGTGCCAGCAGCGTAGACAGTGAGCAGTTCTTC
.	TRBV30	few	TRBJ2-1	CAWSVTPLGNEQFF	TGTGCCTGGAGTGTGACGCCCCTGGGTAATGAGCAGTTCTTC
.	TRBV19	few	TRBJ1-1	CASSPPWGGEEAFF	TGTGCCAGTAGTCCCCCGTGGGGGGGAGAAGAAGCTTTCTTT
TRBD1	TRBV7-9	few	TRBJ2-7	CASSVTGVVYEQYF	TGTGCCAGCAGCGTAACAGGGGTAGTATACGAGCAGTACTTC
.	TRBV20-1	few	TRBJ2-4	CSVFPRLAKNIQYF	TGCAGTGTTTTTCCTAGACTAGCCAAAAACATTCAGTACTTC
.	TRBV19	few	TRBJ2-3	CASKGKRRGVDTQYF	TGTGCCAGTAAAGGCAAACGAAGGGGAGTAGATACGCAGTATTTT
TRBD2	TRBV20-1	.	TRBJ2-5	CSAILAGETQYF	TGCAGTGCTATACTAGCGGGGGAGACCCAGTACTTC
.	TRBV7-8	.	TRBJ2-5	CASSSTGAGETQYF	TGTGCCAGCAGCTCTACGGGGGCAGGGGAGACCCAGTACTTC
.	TRBV2	few	TRBJ2-7	CASRGALSGEQYF	TGTGCCAGCAGAGGGGCTCTCAGCGGCGAGCAGTACTTC
.	TRBV20-1	many	TRBJ1-2	CSVPSTTNYGYTF	TGCAGTGTCCCATCGACGACTAACTATGGCTACACCTTC
TRBD2	TRBV15	few	TRBJ2-1	CATSTDLGLAGYNERFF	TGTGCCACCAGCACTGACTTGGGACTAGCGGGGTATAATGAGCGGTTCTTC
.	TRBV7-8	few	TRBJ2-1	CASSPRDPYNEQFF	TGTGCCAGCAGCCCCCGGGACCCCTACAATGAGCAGTTCTTC
.	TRBV20-1	few	TRBJ1-2	CSASSRRQVYTF	TGCAGTGCTAGCTCGAGGCGCCAGGTCTACACCTTC
.	TRBV7-8	.	TRBJ1-1	CASSGPGRVNTEAFF	TGTGCCAGCAGCGGTCCGGGACGGGTGAACACTGAAGCTTTCTTT
TRBD2	TRBV20-1	few	TRBJ2-2	CSARQTSGGITGELFF	TGCAGTGCTAGGCAGACTAGCGGGGGGATCACCGGGGAGCTGTTTTTT
TRBD2	TRBV27	.	TRBJ2-7	CASSPRLAGGTYEQYF	TGTGCCAGCAGTCCCAGACTAGCGGGAGGAACCTACGAGCAGTACTTC
.	TRBV6-6	few	TRBJ2-1	CASSYRDRNEQFF	TGTGCCAGCAGTTACAGGGACCGTAATGAGCAGTTCTTC